This T cell receptor (beta chain) came from a study of blood T cell repertoires in COVID-19. Study-level background: Samples of COVID-19 (acute and convalescent) were obtained from the United States, Italy and Spain. PBMCs, B-cell-depleted T cells, or T cells provided the cDNA or gDNA that made up the material.

CDR1 is SQVTM and CDR2 is ANQGSEA in the germline V gene. The CDR3 contains 11 residues. V lost 6 bases and J 3 bases, leaving 9 bases between the germline ends. In the authors' methods: Nucleated cell number was recorded as an estimate derived from reference gene primer amplification. The protocol was immunoSEQ multiplex PCR, while the TCRdb copy is restricted to in-frame clones and leaves out a portion. The V and J calls and the clone size are those of that table, but D and trimming were determined from the DNA. This repertoire shows about 80,000 clones, around 83% found once; its top ten account for 7% to 9.5%.

Sequenced: peripheral blood. This clonotype was obtained from a human donor in a cohort sampled during active COVID-19. V and J are TRBV29-1 and TRBJ2-7; maybe TRBD2 (5 bases). CDR3 sequence (DNA): TGCAGCGTGCAGCGGAGCTACGAGCAGTACTTC. This translates into CSVQRSYEQYF.